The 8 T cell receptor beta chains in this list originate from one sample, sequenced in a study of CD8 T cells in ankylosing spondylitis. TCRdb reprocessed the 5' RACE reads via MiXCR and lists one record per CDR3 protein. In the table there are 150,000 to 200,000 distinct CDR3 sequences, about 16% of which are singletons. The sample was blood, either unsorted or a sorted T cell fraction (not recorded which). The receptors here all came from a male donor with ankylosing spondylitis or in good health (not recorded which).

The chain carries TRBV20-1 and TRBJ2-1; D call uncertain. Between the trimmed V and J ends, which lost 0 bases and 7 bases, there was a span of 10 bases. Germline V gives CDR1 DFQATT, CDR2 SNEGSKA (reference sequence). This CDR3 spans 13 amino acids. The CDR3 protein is CSARDQPENEQFF. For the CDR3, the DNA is TGCAGTGCTAGAGATCAGCCCGAGAATGAGCAGTTCTTC.

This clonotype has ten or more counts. CDR3 amino acids: CSAKGLAGVSSYNEQFF. In nucleotides, the CDR3 is TGCAGTGCTAAGGGACTAGCGGGAGTCTCTTCCTACAATGAGCAGTTCTTC. J is TRBJ2-1 and V is TRBV20-1, with 14 bases that match TRBD2. Germline V gene sequence: CDR1 DFQATT, CDR2 SNEGSKA (reference sequence). The CDR3 contains 17 residues. V was clipped by 4 bases and J by 1 base; unmatched bases: 6.

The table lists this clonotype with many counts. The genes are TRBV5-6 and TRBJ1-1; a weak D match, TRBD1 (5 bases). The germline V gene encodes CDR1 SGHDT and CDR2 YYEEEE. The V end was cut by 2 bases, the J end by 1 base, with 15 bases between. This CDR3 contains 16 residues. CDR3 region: CASSFNSAGRNTEAFF. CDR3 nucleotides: TGTGCCAGCAGCTTCAACTCGGCAGGGCGGAACACTGAAGCTTTCTTT.

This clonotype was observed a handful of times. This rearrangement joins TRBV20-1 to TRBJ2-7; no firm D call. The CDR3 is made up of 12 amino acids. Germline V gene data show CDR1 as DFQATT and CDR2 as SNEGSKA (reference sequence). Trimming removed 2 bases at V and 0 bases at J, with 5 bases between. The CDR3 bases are TGCAGTGCTAGAAGGCTCTCCTACGAGCAGTACTTC. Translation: CSARRLSYEQYF.

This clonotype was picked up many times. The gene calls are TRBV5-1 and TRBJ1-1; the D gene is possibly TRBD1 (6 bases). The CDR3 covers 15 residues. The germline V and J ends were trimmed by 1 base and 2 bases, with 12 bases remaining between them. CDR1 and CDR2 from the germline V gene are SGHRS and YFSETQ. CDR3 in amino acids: CASSLTGTLNTEAFF. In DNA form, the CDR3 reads TGCGCCAGCAGCTTGACCGGGACACTTAACACTGAAGCTTTCTTT.

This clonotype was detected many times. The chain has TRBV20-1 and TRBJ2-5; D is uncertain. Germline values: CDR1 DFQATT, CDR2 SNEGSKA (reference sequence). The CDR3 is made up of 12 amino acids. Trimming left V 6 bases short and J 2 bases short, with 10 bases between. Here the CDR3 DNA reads TGCAGTGCGGCCCGGGTGCAAGAGACCCAGTACTTC. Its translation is CSAARVQETQYF.

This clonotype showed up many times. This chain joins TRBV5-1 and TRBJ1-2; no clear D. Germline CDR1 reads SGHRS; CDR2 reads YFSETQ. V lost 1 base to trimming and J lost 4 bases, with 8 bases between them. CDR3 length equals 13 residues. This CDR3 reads CASSLTASYGYTF. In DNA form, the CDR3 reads TGCGCCAGCAGCTTGACTGCTAGCTATGGCTACACCTTC.

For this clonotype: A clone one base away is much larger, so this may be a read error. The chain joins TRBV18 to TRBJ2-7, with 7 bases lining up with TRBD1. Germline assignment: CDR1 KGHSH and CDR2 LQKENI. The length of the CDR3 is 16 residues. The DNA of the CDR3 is TGTGCCAACTCACCAATGGGGACAGATTTCTCCTACGAGCAGTACTTC. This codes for CANSPMGTDFSYEQYF. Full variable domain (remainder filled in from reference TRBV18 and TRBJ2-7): NAGVMQNPRHLVRRRGQEARLRCSPMKGHSHVYWYRQLPEEGLKFMVYLQKENIIDESGMPKERFSAEFPKEGPSILRIQQVVRGDSAAYFCANSPMGTDFSYEQYFGPGTRLTVT.